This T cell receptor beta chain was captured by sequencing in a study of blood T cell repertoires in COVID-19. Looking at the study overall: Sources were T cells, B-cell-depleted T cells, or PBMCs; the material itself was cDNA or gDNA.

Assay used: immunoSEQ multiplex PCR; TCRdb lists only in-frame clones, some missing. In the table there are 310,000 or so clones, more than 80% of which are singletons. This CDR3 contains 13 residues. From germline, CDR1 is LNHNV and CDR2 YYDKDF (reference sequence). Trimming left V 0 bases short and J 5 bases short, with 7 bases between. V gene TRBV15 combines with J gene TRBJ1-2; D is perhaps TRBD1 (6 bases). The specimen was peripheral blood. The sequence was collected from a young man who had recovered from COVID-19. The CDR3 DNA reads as TGTGCCACCAGCAGAGACAGGGGATATGGCTACACCTTC. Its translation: CATSRDRGYGYTF.